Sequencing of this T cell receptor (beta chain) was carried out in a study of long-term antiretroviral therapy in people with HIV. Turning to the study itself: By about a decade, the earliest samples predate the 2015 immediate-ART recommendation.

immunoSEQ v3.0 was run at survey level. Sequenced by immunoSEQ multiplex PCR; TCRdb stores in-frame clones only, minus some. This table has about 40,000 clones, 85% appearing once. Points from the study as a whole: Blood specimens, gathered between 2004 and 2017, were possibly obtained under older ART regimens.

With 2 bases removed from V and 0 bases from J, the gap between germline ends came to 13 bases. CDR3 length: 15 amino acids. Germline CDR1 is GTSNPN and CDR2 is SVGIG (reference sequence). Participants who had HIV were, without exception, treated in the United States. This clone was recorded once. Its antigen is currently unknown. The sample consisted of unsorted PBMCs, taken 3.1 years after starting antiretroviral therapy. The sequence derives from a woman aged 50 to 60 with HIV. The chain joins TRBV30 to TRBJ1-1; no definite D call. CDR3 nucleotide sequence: TGTGCCTGGAGTTGGCGGGGATCCATGAACACTGAAGCTTTCTTT. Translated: CAWSWRGSMNTEAFF. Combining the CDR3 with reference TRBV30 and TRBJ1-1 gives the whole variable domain SQTIHQWPATLVQPVGSPLSLECTVEGTSNPNLYWYRQAAGRGLQLLFYSVGIGQISSEVPQNLSASRPQDRQFILSSKKLLLSDSGFYLCAWSWRGSMNTEAFFGQGTRLTVV.